The 30 T cell receptor beta chains given below trace back to one sample, sequenced in a study of cytomegalovirus exposure and HLA in healthy donors (dated by TCRdb to about 2017). Libraries were made using the immunoSEQ multiplex PCR assay. As stored in TCRdb, this immuneACCESS dataset retains in-frame rearrangements with V and J assigned. A fraction of the clones does not appear; measured against another copy, unresolved V genes explain less than half of the discrepancy, and the remainder lacks a known reason. In all, the sample holds fewer than 120,000 clones, and over 75% of those were seen once. In total, the top ten clones hold approximately 1.4% of the sample. The specimen sequenced was PBMCs. These receptor sequences come from a woman aged 25 to 39 in good health and CMV-seropositive.

The CDR3 loop is CASSQDPVRQRFTGELFF. Here the CDR3 DNA reads TGCGCCAGCAGCCAAGATCCGGTAAGACAGAGATTCACCGGGGAGCTGTTTTTT. The J gene is TRBJ2-2, the V gene TRBV4-1, with D possibly being TRBD1 (5 bases). Deletions cut 0 bases from V and 4 bases from J, with 18 bases between. The V gene's germline CDR1 is MGHRA and CDR2 YSYEKL. The CDR3 runs 18 residues.

The chain uses TRBV10-3 and TRBJ1-3; weak D call: TRBD1 (6 bases). The CDR3 contains 17 residues. V lost 1 base, J lost 0 bases, and 13 bases lay in between. Per the germline V gene, CDR1 is ENHRY and CDR2 is SYGVKD. CDR3: CAISEYFGQISGNTIYF. CDR3 sequence (DNA): TGTGCCATCAGTGAGTACTTCGGACAGATCTCTGGAAACACCATATATTTT.

This clone was detected a few times. The rearrangement joins TRBV10-3 to TRBJ1-5, with TRBD1 identical over 9 bases. There are 15 residues in the CDR3. With V trimmed by 2 bases and J by 4 bases, 3 bases remained unmatched. Looked up from germline, CDR1 is ENHRY and CDR2 is SYGVKD. This CDR3 reads CAISEGTGTNQPQHF. CDR3 nucleotide sequence: TGTGCCATCAGTGAGGGGACAGGGACTAATCAGCCCCAGCATTTT.

This rearrangement joins TRBV5-1 to TRBJ1-2, with D hard to call. Trimming removed 5 bases from V and 1 base from J, with 9 bases in between. The CDR3 is 13 amino acids. CDR1 and CDR2 (germline): SGHRS, YFSETQ. CDR3 region: CASSTEINYGYTF. The CDR3 nucleotides are TGCGCCAGCAGTACAGAAATTAACTATGGCTACACCTTC.

As to this clone: The germline gene is not matched at one end of the junction; a read error may be the cause. The rearrangement uses TRBV15 and TRBJ2-1; tentative D call: TRBD1 (5 bases). This CDR3 spans 13 amino acids. In germline, CDR1 is LNHNV, CDR2 YYDKDF (reference sequence). CDR3 region: CATSTSQGIEKFF. CDR3 in DNA: TGTGCCACCAGCACGAGTCAGGGTATTGAGAAGTTCTTC.

The chain uses TRBV2 and TRBJ2-1; 7 nucleotides agree with TRBD1. The CDR3 is made up of 12 amino acids. Germline V CDR1 and CDR2: SNHLY, FYNNEI. V dropped 5 bases and J dropped 6; count of bases not matched to a gene: 1. The CDR3, as DNA: TGTGCCAGCAGTAGGGACAGCAATGAGCAGTTCTTC. The encoded protein is CASSRDSNEQFF.

The rearrangement joins TRBV5-6 to TRBJ1-1; maybe TRBD1 (6 bases). The CDR3 length is 14 residues. Trimming shortened V by 3 bases and J by 1 base, and 10 bases separated the two germline ends. CDR1 is SGHDT, CDR2 YYEEEE, per germline. The CDR3 DNA follows: TGTGCCAGCAGCTCGCCGACAGGGAACACTGAAGCTTTCTTT. It yields the protein CASSSPTGNTEAFF.

The chain joins TRBV11-2 to TRBJ1-6; D not resolved. Looked up from germline, CDR1 is SGHAT and CDR2 is FQNNGV. V dropped 5 bases and J dropped 6 bases, with 17 bases sitting between them. The CDR3 covers 16 residues. The CDR3 spells CASSPHPEKPNSPLHF. The CDR3 coding sequence is TGTGCCAGCAGCCCACACCCGGAGAAACCTAATTCACCCCTCCACTTT.

The V call is TRBV30, the J call TRBJ1-3; D is uncertain. Germline assignment: CDR1 GTSNPN and CDR2 SVGIG (reference sequence). The CDR3 spans 15 residues. V lost 0 bases and J 6 bases, leaving 15 bases between the germline ends. CDR3 sequence reads: CAWSVSHGRENTIYF. The DNA of the CDR3 is TGTGCCTGGAGTGTATCTCACGGGAGGGAAAACACCATATATTTT.

This sequence joins TRBV7-3 and TRBJ1-1; 8 positions agree with TRBD1. CDR3 length: 14 amino acids. Losses at the gene ends were 4 bases for V and 1 base for J; bases not matched to a gene: 2. Germline V gives CDR1 SGHTA, CDR2 FQGTGA. The CDR3 bases are TGTGCCAGCAGCTCCGGACAGGGGAACACTGAAGCTTTCTTT. Its translation: CASSSGQGNTEAFF.

This clone showed up just a few times. The J gene is TRBJ2-7, the V gene TRBV7-2; 12 bases are a match to TRBD2. CDR1 is SGHTA, CDR2 FQGNSA, per germline. The CDR3 is 17 residues long. V was clipped by 5 bases and J by 7 bases; unmatched bases: 15. CDR3 sequence (DNA): TGTGCCAGCAGCCCCAAGTCCCGACTAGCGGGGGAGGGGGAGCAGTACTTC. It translates to CASSPKSRLAGEGEQYF. Complete variable domain (other parts from reference TRBV7-2 and TRBJ2-7): GAGVSQSPSNKVTEKGKDVELRCDPISGHTALYWYRQSLGQGLEFLIYFQGNSAPDKSGLPSDRFSAERTGGSVSTLTIQRTQQEDSAVYLCASSPKSRLAGEGEQYFGPGTRLTVT.

This clone was seen only a few times. The chain is built from TRBV18 and TRBJ2-5; the D gene is possibly TRBD1 (6 bases). CDR1 is KGHSH and CDR2 is LQKENI in the germline V gene. V was clipped by 3 bases and J by 1 base, with 12 bases between them. The CDR3 covers 15 residues. The CDR3 region is CASSPHRVPQETQYF. CDR3 nucleotide sequence: TGTGCCAGCTCACCTCACAGGGTACCCCAAGAGACCCAGTACTTC. The variable domain in full, completed from reference TRBV18 and TRBJ2-5, reads NAGVMQNPRHLVRRRGQEARLRCSPMKGHSHVYWYRQLPEEGLKFMVYLQKENIIDESGMPKERFSAEFPKEGPSILRIQQVVRGDSAAYFCASSPHRVPQETQYFGPGTRLLVL.

J is TRBJ2-7 and V is TRBV6-5, with D possibly TRBD2 on 5 matching bases. This CDR3 spans 13 amino acids. Germline values: CDR1 MNHEY, CDR2 SVGAGI. With 10 bases removed from V and 1 base from J, the gap between germline ends came to 14 bases. CDR3 coding DNA: TGTGCCATCGGGAATGGGCCATCCTACGAGCAGTACTTC. Its translation: CAIGNGPSYEQYF.

V usage is TRBV4-3 and J usage is TRBJ2-5, with 7 bases that match TRBD1. J lost 6 bases, V lost 9 bases, and 16 bases had no gene match. The length of the CDR3 is 15 residues. Germline V lookup: CDR1 LGHNA, CDR2 YSLEER. CDR3 nucleotides: TGCGCCAGGATGACAGGGTTCCGATTCGCGAAGACCCAGTACTTC. Translation: CARMTGFRFAKTQYF.

The gene calls are TRBV5-3 and TRBJ2-7; D perhaps matches TRBD2 (6 bases). TRBV5-3 is classed as an ORF, of uncertain function. The CDR3 covers 12 residues. V was cut by 4 bases and J by 9 bases, with 14 bases left in between. The CDR3 region has the DNA TGTGCCAGAAGCGAATCCGGGGGAGGGCAGTACTTC. This encodes CARSESGGGQYF.

The genes are TRBV4-2 and TRBJ1-2; 7 nucleotides agree with TRBD1. CDR3 length: 14 amino acids. V was pared by 1 base and J by 8 bases, with 7 bases of the junction left unmatched. CDR1 LGHNA and CDR2 YNFKEQ come from the germline V gene. For the CDR3, the DNA is TGTGCCAGCAGCCAAGGCAGGGGGGAGTGGGGCTACACCTTC. Residues: CASSQGRGEWGYTF.

This clone was observed once. This chain links TRBV5-1 with TRBJ2-7; TRBD2 matches 8 bases. The CDR3 has 15 amino acids. The V gene end was trimmed by 0 bases and the J gene end by 3 bases; junction bases not matched to a gene: 5. CDR1 SGHRS and CDR2 YFSETQ come from the germline V gene. The CDR3 sequence: CASSLVTSGGYEQYF. The CDR3 region has the DNA TGCGCCAGCAGCTTGGTAACTAGCGGAGGCTACGAGCAGTACTTC.

V and J are TRBV9 and TRBJ2-5; D possibly corresponds to TRBD2 (6 bases). Germline CDR1 and CDR2: SGDLS and YYNGEE. The CDR3 length is 15 residues. The V and J ends lost 3 bases and 2 bases respectively, with 14 bases between them. CDR3 sequence: CASSALLGLQETQYF. The CDR3 nucleotides read TGTGCCAGCAGCGCCCTTCTTGGACTACAAGAGACCCAGTACTTC.

This chain links TRBV19 with TRBJ2-7, with 7 bases that match TRBD1. The V gene end was trimmed by 5 bases and the J gene end by 1 base; junction bases not matched to a gene: 5. CDR3 length equals 14 residues. The germline gives CDR1 LNHDA, CDR2 SQIVND (reference sequence). The DNA of the CDR3 is TGTGCCAGTAGTCCCGGACAGGTTTCCTACGAGCAGTACTTC. Its protein product is CASSPGQVSYEQYF.

The chain is built from TRBV6-1 and TRBJ1-2, with D unresolved. This CDR3 contains 12 residues. CDR1 is MNHNS, CDR2 SASEGT, per germline. Trimming pared 10 bases from V and 8 bases from J, leaving 17 bases between. The CDR3 protein is CATYRGGKGYTF. As DNA, the CDR3 is TGTGCCACCTACCGGGGAGGGAAGGGCTACACCTTC.

The chain joins TRBV14 to TRBJ2-7; D is ambiguous. CDR3 length equals 15 residues. CDR1 SGHDN and CDR2 FVKESK come from the germline V gene. Trimming took 0 bases from V and 3 from J, leaving 12 bases between them. CDR3 DNA sequence: TGTGCCAGCAGCCAAGACCGTGGCATCCACTACGAGCAGTACTTC. Protein product: CASSQDRGIHYEQYF.

The V gene is TRBV6-5, the J gene TRBJ1-2; D is uncertain. Germline CDR1 MNHEY, CDR2 SVGAGI. Trimming took 6 bases from V and 4 from J, leaving 9 bases between them. The length of the CDR3 is 12 residues. The CDR3 loop reads CASRAGSYGYTF. In DNA, the CDR3 is TGTGCCAGCAGAGCGGGGAGCTATGGCTACACCTTC.

This clone was found once. This chain connects TRBV7-3 to TRBJ2-2, with D perhaps matching TRBD2 (5 bases). The germline V gene has CDR1 SGHTA and CDR2 FQGTGA. V lost 2 bases to trimming and J lost 4 bases, with 8 bases between them. This CDR3 comprises 14 residues. DNA for the CDR3: TGTGCCAGCAGCTTAGCGGGCGGCACCGGGGAGCTGTTTTTT. Translating it yields CASSLAGGTGELFF.

A single count supports this clone. The rearrangement links TRBV13 to TRBJ2-7; a possible D gene is TRBD2 (5 bases). This CDR3 is built from 12 residues. With 5 bases removed from V and 1 base from J, the gap between germline ends came to 6 bases. Germline loops: CDR1 PRHDT, CDR2 FYEKMQ (reference sequence). The CDR3 DNA reads TGTGCCAGCAGCCGGAGGTCCTACGAGCAGTACTTC. Its protein product is CASSRRSYEQYF.

The J gene is TRBJ2-1, the V gene TRBV9; D unresolved. The germline V and J ends were trimmed by 4 bases and 0 bases, with 5 bases remaining between them. The CDR3 totals 13 residues. Germline CDR1 and CDR2: SGDLS and YYNGEE. For the CDR3, the DNA is TGTGCCAGCAGCACCAGCTCCTACAATGAGCAGTTCTTC. Residues: CASSTSSYNEQFF. Supplemented by reference TRBV9 and TRBJ2-1, the full variable domain reads DSGVTQTPKHLITATGQRVTLRCSPRSGDLSVYWYQQSLDQGLQFLIQYYNGEERAKGNILERFSAQQFPDLHSELNLSSLELGDSALYFCASSTSSYNEQFFGPGTRLTVL.

V usage is TRBV9 and J usage is TRBJ1-2; unclear D gene. The ends were cut back, 4 bases at V and 3 bases at J, with 10 bases in the middle. The CDR3 is 13 residues long. Germline-derived CDR1 and CDR2 are SGDLS and YYNGEE. The CDR3 DNA follows: TGTGCCAGCAGCTCGGGTCACTACTATGGCTACACCTTC. This encodes CASSSGHYYGYTF.

The chain carries TRBV11-2 and TRBJ1-5, with 7 bases fitting TRBD1. Germline-derived CDR1 and CDR2 are SGHAT and FQNNGV. The CDR3 runs to 17 residues. Trimming at V came to 0 bases and at J to 0 bases, leaving 5 bases not matched to a gene. The CDR3 DNA follows: TGTGCCAGCAGCTTAGATGGCGGGACAGATAGCAATCAGCCCCAGCATTTT. The encoded protein is CASSLDGGTDSNQPQHF.

The V and J genes are TRBV4-3 and TRBJ2-7; 8 bases agree with TRBD2. Germline V gives CDR1 LGHNA, CDR2 YSLEER. The ends lost 0 bases at V and 0 bases at J; junction bases unmatched: 1. The CDR3 is 15 amino acids. DNA of the CDR3: TGCGCCAGCAGCCAAGAGAGCGGGAGCTCCTACGAGCAGTACTTC. It encodes CASSQESGSSYEQYF.

The chain links TRBV18 to TRBJ2-1, with a tentative D call TRBD2 (5 bases). This CDR3 region has 14 residues. The V and J ends lost 1 base and 5 bases respectively, with 9 bases between them. Germline assignment: CDR1 KGHSH and CDR2 LQKENI. CDR3 DNA: TGTGCCAGCTCACCACTGAGCGGCAACAATGAGCAGTTCTTC. Translation gives CASSPLSGNNEQFF.

The rearrangement joins TRBV6-1 to TRBJ2-5; D is possibly TRBD2 (5 bases). There are 11 residues in the CDR3. With 7 bases removed from V and 3 bases from J, the gap between germline ends came to 6 bases. CDR1 is MNHNS, CDR2 SASEGT, per germline. The CDR3: CASTREETQYF. In DNA form, the CDR3 reads TGTGCCAGCACGCGGGAAGAGACCCAGTACTTC.